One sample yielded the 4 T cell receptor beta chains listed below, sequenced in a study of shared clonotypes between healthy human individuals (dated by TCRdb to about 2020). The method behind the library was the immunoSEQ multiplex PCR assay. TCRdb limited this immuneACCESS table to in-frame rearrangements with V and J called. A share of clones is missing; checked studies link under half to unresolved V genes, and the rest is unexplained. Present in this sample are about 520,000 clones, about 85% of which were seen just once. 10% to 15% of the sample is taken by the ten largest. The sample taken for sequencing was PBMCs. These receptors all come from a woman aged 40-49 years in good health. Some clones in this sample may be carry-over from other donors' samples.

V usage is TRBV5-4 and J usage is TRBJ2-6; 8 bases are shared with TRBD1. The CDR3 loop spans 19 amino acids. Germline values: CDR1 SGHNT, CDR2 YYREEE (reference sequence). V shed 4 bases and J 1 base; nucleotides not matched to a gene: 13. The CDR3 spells CASSHLTGAIGSGANVLTF. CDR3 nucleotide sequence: TGTGCCAGCAGCCACCTGACAGGGGCCATAGGGTCTGGGGCCAACGTCCTGACTTTC.

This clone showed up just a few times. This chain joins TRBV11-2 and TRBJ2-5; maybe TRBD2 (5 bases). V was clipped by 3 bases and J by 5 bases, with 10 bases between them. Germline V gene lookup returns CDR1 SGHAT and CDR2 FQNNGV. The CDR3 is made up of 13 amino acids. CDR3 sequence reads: CASSFAGGETQYF. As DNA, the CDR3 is TGTGCCAGCAGCTTCGCGGGTGGCGAGACCCAGTACTTC.

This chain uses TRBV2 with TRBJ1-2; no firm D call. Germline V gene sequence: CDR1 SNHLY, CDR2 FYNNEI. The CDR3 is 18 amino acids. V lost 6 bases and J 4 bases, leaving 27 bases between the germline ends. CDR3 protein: CASRPPAQDLSRPYGYTF. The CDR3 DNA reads TGTGCCAGCAGGCCCCCTGCCCAGGACCTGTCTAGACCCTATGGCTACACCTTC.

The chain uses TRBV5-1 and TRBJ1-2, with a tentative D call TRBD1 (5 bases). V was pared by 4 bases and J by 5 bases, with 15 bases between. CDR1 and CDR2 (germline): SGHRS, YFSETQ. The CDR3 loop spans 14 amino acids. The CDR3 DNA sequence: TGCGCCAGCAGCCCGACACGGGACCTATATGGCTACACCTTC. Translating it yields CASSPTRDLYGYTF.